The entry below gives a single TCR beta chain sequence along with its context. Its antigen is as yet unknown. Both 60 Vbeta primers and 13 Jbeta primers went into the PCR. The data were produced by immunoSEQ multiplex PCR, yet TCRdb's version contains in-frame clones alone and is incomplete. The sample carries almost 200,000 clones, around 80% recorded once. Germline V CDR1 and CDR2: MDHEN, SYDVKM. The CDR3 loop spans 13 amino acids. V was clipped by 11 bases and J by 2 bases, with 16 bases between them. These data originate in a study of cytomegalovirus exposure and HLA in healthy donors. Whole-study results and caveats: A list of about 160 TCR beta chains associated with cytomegalovirus was given. A few of the chains that were CMV-associated were confirmed in vitro to be specific for CMV antigens. With further analysis later on, most CMV-associated TCR beta chains appeared HLA-restricted.

The TCR sequence derives from a man younger than 45 in good health and CMV-seronegative. Input material: PBMCs. The rearrangement joins TRBV28 to TRBJ2-7; D is perhaps TRBD1 (6 bases). The chain's CDR3 is CALSRGTTYEQYF. CDR3 coding DNA: TGTGCCCTCTCCAGGGGTACTACCTACGAGCAGTACTTC. Full variable domain (remainder filled in from reference TRBV28 and TRBJ2-7): DVKVTQSSRYLVKRTGEKVFLECVQDMDHENMFWYRQDPGLGLRLIYFSYDVKMKEKGDIPEGYSVSREKKERFSLILESASTNQTSMYLCALSRGTTYEQYFGPGTRLTVT.